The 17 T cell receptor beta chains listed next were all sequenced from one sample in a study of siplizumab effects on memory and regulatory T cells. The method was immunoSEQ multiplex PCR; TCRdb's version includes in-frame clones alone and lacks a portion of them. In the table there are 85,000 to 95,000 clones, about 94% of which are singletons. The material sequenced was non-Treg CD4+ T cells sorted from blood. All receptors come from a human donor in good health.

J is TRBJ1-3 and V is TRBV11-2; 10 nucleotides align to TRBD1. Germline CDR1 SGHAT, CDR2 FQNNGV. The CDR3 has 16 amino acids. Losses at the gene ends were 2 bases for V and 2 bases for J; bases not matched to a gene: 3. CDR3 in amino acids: CASSLRGQGPGNTIYF. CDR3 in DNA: TGTGCCAGCAGCTTAAGGGGACAGGGGCCTGGAAACACCATATATTTT.

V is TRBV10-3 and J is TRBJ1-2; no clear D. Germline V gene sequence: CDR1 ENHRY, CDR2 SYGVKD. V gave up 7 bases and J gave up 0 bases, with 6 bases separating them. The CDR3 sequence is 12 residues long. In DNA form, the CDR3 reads TGTGCCATCACTGGTTCTAACTATGGCTACACCTTC. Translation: CAITGSNYGYTF.

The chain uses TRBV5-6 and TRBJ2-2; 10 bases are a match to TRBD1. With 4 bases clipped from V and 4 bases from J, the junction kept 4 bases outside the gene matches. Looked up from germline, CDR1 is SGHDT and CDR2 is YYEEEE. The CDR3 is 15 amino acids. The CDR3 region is CASSRDRGSTGELFF. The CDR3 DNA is TGTGCCAGCAGCCGGGACAGGGGATCCACCGGGGAGCTGTTTTTT.

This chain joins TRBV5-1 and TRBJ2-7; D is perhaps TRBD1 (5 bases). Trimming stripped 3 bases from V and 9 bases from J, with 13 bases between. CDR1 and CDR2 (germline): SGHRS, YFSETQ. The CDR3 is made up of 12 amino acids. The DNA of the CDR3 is TGCGCCAGCAGCTACACAGGCCCGGGGCAGTACTTC. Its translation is CASSYTGPGQYF.

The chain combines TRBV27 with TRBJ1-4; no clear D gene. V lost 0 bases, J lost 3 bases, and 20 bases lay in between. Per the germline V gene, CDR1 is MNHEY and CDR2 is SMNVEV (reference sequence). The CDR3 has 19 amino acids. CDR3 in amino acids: CASSLSPGYRAGSNEKLFF. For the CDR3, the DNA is TGTGCCAGCAGTTTATCGCCGGGGTATCGGGCGGGGTCTAATGAAAAACTGTTTTTT.

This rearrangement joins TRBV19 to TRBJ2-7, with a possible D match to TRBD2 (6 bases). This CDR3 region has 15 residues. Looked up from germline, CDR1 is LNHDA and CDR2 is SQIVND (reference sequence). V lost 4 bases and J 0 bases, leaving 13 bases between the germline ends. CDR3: CASSKVGGSSYEQYF. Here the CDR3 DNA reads TGTGCCAGTAGTAAGGTCGGGGGAAGCTCCTACGAGCAGTACTTC.

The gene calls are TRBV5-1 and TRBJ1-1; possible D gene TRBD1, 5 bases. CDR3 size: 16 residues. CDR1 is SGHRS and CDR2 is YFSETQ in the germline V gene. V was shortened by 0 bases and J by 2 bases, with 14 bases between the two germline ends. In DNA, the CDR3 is TGCGCCAGCAGCTTGGTTTTCCAGGGTGGTAACACTGAAGCTTTCTTT. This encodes CASSLVFQGGNTEAFF.

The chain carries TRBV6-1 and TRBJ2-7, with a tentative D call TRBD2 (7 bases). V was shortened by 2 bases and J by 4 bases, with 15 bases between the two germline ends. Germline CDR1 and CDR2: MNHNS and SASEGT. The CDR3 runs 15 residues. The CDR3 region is CASSELGGQGYEQYF. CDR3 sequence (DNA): TGTGCCAGCAGTGAATTGGGGGGGCAGGGGTACGAGCAGTACTTC.

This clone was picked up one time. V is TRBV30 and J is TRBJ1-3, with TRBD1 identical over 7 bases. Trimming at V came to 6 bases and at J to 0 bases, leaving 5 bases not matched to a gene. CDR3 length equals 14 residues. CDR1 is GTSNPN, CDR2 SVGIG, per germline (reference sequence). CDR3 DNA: TGTGCCTGTTCCGGGACAGCCTCTGGAAACACCATATATTTT. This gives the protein CACSGTASGNTIYF.

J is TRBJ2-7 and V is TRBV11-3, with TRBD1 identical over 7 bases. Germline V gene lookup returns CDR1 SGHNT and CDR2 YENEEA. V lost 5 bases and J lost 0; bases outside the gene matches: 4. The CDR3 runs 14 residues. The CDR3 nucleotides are TGTGCCAGCAGCCCCCGGGACAGCTCCTACGAGCAGTACTTC. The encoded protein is CASSPRDSSYEQYF.

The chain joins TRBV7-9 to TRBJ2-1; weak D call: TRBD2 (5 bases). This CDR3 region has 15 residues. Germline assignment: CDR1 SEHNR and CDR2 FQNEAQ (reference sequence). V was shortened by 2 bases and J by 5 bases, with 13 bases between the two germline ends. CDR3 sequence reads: CASSLSGLANNEQFF. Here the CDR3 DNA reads TGTGCCAGCAGCTTAAGTGGACTGGCCAACAATGAGCAGTTCTTC.

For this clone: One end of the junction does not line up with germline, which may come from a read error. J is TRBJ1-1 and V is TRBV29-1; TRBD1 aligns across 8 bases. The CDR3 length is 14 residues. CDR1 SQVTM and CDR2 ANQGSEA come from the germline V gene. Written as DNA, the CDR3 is TGCAGCGTTAAAGACAGGGGAGTAAGCACTGAAGCTTTCTTT. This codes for CSVKDRGVSTEAFF.

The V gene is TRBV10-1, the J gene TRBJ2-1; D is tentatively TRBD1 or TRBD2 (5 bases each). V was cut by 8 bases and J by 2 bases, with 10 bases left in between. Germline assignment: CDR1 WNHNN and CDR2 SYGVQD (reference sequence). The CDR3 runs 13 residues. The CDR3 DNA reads TGCGCCAGCGGGACCGGACCCTACAATGAGCAGTTCTTC. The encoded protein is CASGTGPYNEQFF.

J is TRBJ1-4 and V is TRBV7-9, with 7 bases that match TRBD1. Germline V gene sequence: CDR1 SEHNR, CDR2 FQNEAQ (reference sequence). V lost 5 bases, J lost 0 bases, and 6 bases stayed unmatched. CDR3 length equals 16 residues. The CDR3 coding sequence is TGTGCCAGCAGCCCGGGACAGACAACAACTAATGAAAAACTGTTTTTT. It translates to CASSPGQTTTNEKLFF.

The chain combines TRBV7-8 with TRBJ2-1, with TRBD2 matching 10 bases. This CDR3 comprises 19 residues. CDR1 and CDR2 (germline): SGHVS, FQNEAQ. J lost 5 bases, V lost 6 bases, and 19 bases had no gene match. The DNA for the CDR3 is TGTGCCAGCAGATTTTCTAATATAATAGCGGGAGGTCTCCACAATGAGCAGTTCTTC. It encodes CASRFSNIIAGGLHNEQFF.

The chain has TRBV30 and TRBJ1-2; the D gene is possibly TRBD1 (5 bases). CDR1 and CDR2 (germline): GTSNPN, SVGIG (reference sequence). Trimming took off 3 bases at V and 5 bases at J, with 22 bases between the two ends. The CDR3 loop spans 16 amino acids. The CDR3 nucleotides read TGTGCCTGGAGCGTCCGCACGGGACTTCGAAAGTATGGCTACACCTTC. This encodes CAWSVRTGLRKYGYTF.

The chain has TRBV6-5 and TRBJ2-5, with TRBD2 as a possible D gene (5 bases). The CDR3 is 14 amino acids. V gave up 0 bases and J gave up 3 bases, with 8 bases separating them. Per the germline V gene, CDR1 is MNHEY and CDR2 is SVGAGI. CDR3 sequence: CASSYSIGKETQYF. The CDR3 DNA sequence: TGTGCCAGCAGTTACTCGATCGGGAAAGAGACCCAGTACTTC.